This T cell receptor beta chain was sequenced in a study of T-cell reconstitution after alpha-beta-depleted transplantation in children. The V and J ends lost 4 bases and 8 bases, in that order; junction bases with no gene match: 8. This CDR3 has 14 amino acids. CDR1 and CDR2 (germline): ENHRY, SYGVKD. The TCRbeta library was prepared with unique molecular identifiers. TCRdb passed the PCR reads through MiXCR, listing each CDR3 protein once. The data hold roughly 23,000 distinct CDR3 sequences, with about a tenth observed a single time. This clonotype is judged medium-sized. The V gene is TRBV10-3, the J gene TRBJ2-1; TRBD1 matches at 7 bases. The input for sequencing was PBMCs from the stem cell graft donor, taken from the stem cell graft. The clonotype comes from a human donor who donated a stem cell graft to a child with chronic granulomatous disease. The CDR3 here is CAISVTGRLDEQFF. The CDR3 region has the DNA TGTGCCATCAGTGTGACAGGGCGGTTGGATGAGCAGTTCTTC.